This TCR beta chain was recovered during a study of blood T cell repertoires in COVID-19. TCRdb's table, derived via immunoSEQ multiplex PCR, lists solely in-frame clones and lacks some. The sample holds hundreds of thousands of clones, 60% to 75% seen once. This clone turned up a few times. The V gene's germline CDR1 is LGHDT and CDR2 YNNKEL (reference sequence). V dropped 3 bases and J dropped 1 base, with 12 bases sitting between them. The CDR3 extends over 15 amino acids. This receptor was identified in a woman aged 80 or older with acute or convalescent COVID-19. Sequenced material: peripheral blood. The chain carries TRBV3-1 (or the pseudogene TRBV3-2) and TRBJ1-1, with D tentatively TRBD1 (6 bases). The CDR3, as DNA: TGTGCCAGCAGCCAGATACAGGGATCGAACACTGAAGCTTTCTTT. Its protein product is CASSQIQGSNTEAFF.